These 7 T cell receptor beta chains came from one sample sequenced in a study of response to subunit inactivated influenza vaccine (dated by TCRdb to the late 2010s). Libraries came from RT-PCR. TCRdb lists the instrument as Illumina HiSeq 2500. TCRdb reworked the public reads: Q25 trimming with fastp, MiXCR clone assembly, productive beta chains retained. One record per CDR3 amino acid sequence lists the most common genes and DNA. The sample table holds around 480,000 distinct CDR3 sequences, of which about 15% were seen once. The ten top clones hold over 2.5% of the sample. The source material was CD4+ T cells sorted from PBMCs, sampled less than 30 months after vaccination. Receptor source: a man aged 45-69 years who received an inactivated influenza vaccine. Donor details come from another sample of the same person, matched by shared clones.

This clonotype appeared a few times. This chain links TRBV5-1 with TRBJ1-2; possible D gene TRBD1, 6 bases. Trimming left V 4 bases short and J 7 bases short, with 20 bases between. Per the germline V gene, CDR1 is SGHRS and CDR2 is YFSETQ. The CDR3 contains 15 residues. The CDR3 DNA sequence: TGCGCCAGCAGCCCGGACAGCCGGCAGCCGGGTGGCTACACCTTC. It yields the protein CASSPDSRQPGGYTF.

The chain employs TRBV7-2 and TRBJ2-7; TRBD2 agrees at 7 bases. Unmatched junction bases numbered 5, after V lost 3 bases and J lost 6 bases. The CDR3 has 13 residues. Per the germline V gene, CDR1 is SGHTA and CDR2 is FQGNSA. The CDR3 nucleotides read TGTGCCAGCAGCTTGGGGGGGAGTTTCGAGCAGTACTTC. It translates to CASSLGGSFEQYF.

This clonotype has more than one count but fewer than ten. The rearrangement links TRBV20-1 to TRBJ2-1; 9 bases map to TRBD1. In germline, CDR1 is DFQATT, CDR2 SNEGSKA (reference sequence). Trimming cost V 6 bases and J 4 bases; bases outside gene matches: 10. The CDR3 is made up of 15 amino acids. The CDR3: CSATGTGSGYNEQFF. DNA for the CDR3: TGCAGTGCGACCGGGACAGGGTCGGGATACAATGAGCAGTTCTTC.

The chain joins TRBV27 to TRBJ2-1; TRBD1 aligns across 8 bases. V dropped 0 bases and J dropped 8; count of bases not matched to a gene: 6. The germline CDR1 and CDR2 sequences are MNHEY and SMNVEV (reference sequence). The CDR3 is made up of 15 amino acids. CDR3 residues: CASSLSQGAWYEQFF. CDR3 nucleotide sequence: TGTGCCAGCAGTTTATCGCAGGGGGCTTGGTATGAGCAGTTCTTC.

This chain uses TRBV18 with TRBJ1-2, with D tentatively TRBD1 (6 bases). The germline V gene encodes CDR1 KGHSH and CDR2 LQKENI. This CDR3 region has 14 residues. Trimming removed 2 bases at V and 4 bases at J, with 11 bases between. CDR3 protein: CASSPKQGSYGYTF. CDR3 sequence (DNA): TGTGCCAGCTCACCAAAACAGGGTAGCTATGGCTACACCTTC. The whole variable domain, remainder taken from reference TRBV18 and TRBJ1-2, is NAGVMQNPRHLVRRRGQEARLRCSPMKGHSHVYWYRQLPEEGLKFMVYLQKENIIDESGMPKERFSAEFPKEGPSILRIQQVVRGDSAAYFCASSPKQGSYGYTFGSGTRLTVV.

This clonotype turned up a few times. V and J are TRBV20-1 and TRBJ1-6; 8 nucleotides agree with TRBD1. V gave up 0 bases and J gave up 19 bases; unmatched junction bases: 20. This CDR3 region has 16 residues. CDR1 and CDR2 (germline): DFQATT, SNEGSKA (reference sequence). The CDR3 DNA sequence: TGCAGTGCTAGAGATCCCCTGACAGGGGCCCTCCAAGTGTATCACTTT. Amino acids: CSARDPLTGALQVYHF.

In this sample, this clonotype turned up a few times. The V call is TRBV6-2 or TRBV6-3, the J call TRBJ2-7; 8 bases align to TRBD2. In germline, CDR1 is MNHEY, CDR2 SVGEGT. This CDR3 is built from 14 residues. The ends lost 6 bases at V and 0 bases at J; junction bases unmatched: 4. In DNA, the CDR3 is TGTGCCAGCAGGTCGGGGGGGACCTCCTACGAGCAGTACTTC. This encodes CASRSGGTSYEQYF.